This T cell receptor beta chain emerged from a study of control samples from healthy donors and cancer patients. V was pared by 0 bases and J by 4 bases, with 9 bases between. The CDR3 consists of 13 residues. In germline, CDR1 is SQVTM, CDR2 ANQGSEA. TCRdb's table, derived via immunoSEQ multiplex PCR, lists solely in-frame clones and lacks some. Among under 85,000 clones, 90% to 95% were seen once, and the ten largest hold around 1.3%. The J gene is TRBJ2-5, the V gene TRBV29-1; tentative D call: TRBD2 (6 bases). This sequence originates from a woman between 40 and 55 years old with lung cancer. Sequences were obtained from PBMCs. CDR3 sequence: CSVEDGGGETQYF. For the CDR3, the DNA is TGCAGCGTTGAAGACGGGGGAGGAGAGACCCAGTACTTC. Full variable domain (outside the CDR3, taken from reference TRBV29-1 and TRBJ2-5): SAVISQKPSRDICQRGTSLTIQCQVDSQVTMMFWYRQQPGQSLTLIATANQGSEATYESGFVIDKFPISRPNLTFSTLTVSNMSPEDSSIYLCSVEDGGGETQYFGPGTRLLVL.